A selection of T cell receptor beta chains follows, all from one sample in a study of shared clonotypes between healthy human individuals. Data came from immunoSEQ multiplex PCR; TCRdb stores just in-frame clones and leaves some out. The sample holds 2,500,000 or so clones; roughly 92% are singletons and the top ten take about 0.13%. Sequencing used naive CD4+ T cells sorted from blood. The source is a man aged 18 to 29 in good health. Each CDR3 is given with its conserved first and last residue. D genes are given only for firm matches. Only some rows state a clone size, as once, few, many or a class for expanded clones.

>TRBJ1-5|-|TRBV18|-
CASSQQGMGSNQPQHF
TGTGCCAGTTCCCAGCAGGGGATGGGGAGCAATCAGCCCCAGCATTTT
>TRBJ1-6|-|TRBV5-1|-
CASQDRGNSPLHF
TGCGCCAGCCAAGATCGAGGGAATTCACCCCTCCACTTT
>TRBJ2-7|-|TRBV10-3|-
CASRSSYEQYF
TGTGCCAGCAGGAGCTCCTACGAGCAGTACTTC
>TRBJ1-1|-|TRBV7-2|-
CASSLGGGTEAFF
TGTGCCAGCAGCTTAGGAGGGGGCACTGAAGCTTTCTTT
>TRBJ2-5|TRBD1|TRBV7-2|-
CASSLPGQGAPGETQYF
TGTGCCAGCAGCTTGCCGGGACAGGGGGCGCCGGGGGAGACCCAGTACTTC
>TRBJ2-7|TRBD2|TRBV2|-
CASSVTSVNYEQYF
TGTGCCAGCAGTGTGACTAGCGTAAACTACGAGCAGTACTTC
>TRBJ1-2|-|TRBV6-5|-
CASSYGGDYGYTF
TGTGCCAGCAGTTACGGGGGAGACTATGGCTACACCTTC
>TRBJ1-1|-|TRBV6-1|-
CASKPTANTEAFF
TGTGCCAGCAAGCCGACAGCGAACACTGAAGCTTTCTTT
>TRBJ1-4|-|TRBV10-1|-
CASSDNGRGKLFF
TGCGCCAGCAGTGACAACGGGAGGGGCAAACTGTTTTTT
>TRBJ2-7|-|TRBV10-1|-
CASSESVGIYEQYF
TGCGCCAGCAGTGAGTCGGTAGGGATCTACGAGCAGTACTTC
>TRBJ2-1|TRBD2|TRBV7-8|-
CASSQRGANYNEQFF
TGTGCCAGCAGCCAGCGGGGGGCCAACTACAATGAGCAGTTCTTC
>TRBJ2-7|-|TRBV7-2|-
CASSLGGTSSYEQYF
TGTGCCAGCAGCTTAGGAGGGACCAGCTCCTACGAGCAGTACTTC
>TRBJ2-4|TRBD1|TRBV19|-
CASSIVTGQLNIQYF
TGTGCCAGTAGTATAGTGACGGGACAGTTAAACATTCAGTACTTC
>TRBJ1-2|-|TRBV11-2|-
CASSLKGSGYTF
TGTGCCAGCAGCTTGAAGGGGAGTGGCTACACCTTC
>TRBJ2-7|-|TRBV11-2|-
CASSFSWSEDRPYEQYF
TGTGCCAGCAGCTTTTCTTGGTCCGAGGACAGACCCTACGAGCAGTACTTC
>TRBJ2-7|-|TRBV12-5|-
CASASDIPYEQYF
TGTGCTAGTGCTTCAGACATTCCCTACGAGCAGTACTTC
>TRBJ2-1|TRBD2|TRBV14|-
CASSPALAGGGNEQFF
TGTGCCAGCAGCCCCGCCCTAGCGGGAGGGGGCAATGAGCAGTTCTTC
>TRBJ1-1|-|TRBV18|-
CASSPRAGGDTEAFF
TGTGCCAGCTCACCTCGAGCGGGGGGGGACACTGAAGCTTTCTTT
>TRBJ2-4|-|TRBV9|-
CASSVGDSVDIQYF
TGTGCCAGCAGCGTAGGGGATAGCGTGGACATTCAGTACTTC
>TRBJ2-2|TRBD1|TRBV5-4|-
CASSSGQGANTGELFF
TGTGCCAGCAGCTCCGGACAGGGGGCCAACACCGGGGAGCTGTTTTTT
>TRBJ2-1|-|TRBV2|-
CASSAGGGIVHNEQFF
TGTGCCAGCAGCGCCGGTGGGGGTATCGTCCACAATGAGCAGTTCTTC
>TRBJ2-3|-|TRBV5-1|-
CASSRAGTPDTQYF
TGCGCCAGCAGCAGGGCAGGGACCCCAGATACGCAGTATTTT
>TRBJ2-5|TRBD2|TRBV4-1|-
CASSQDAGGAVETQYF
TGCGCCAGCAGCCAAGATGCCGGGGGGGCCGTTGAGACCCAGTACTTC
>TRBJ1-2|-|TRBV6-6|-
CASGRKPYGYTF
TGTGCCAGCGGTCGGAAGCCCTATGGCTACACCTTC
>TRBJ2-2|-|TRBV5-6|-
CASSLGGVEGGELFF
TGTGCCAGCAGCTTGGGCGGAGTCGAGGGCGGGGAGCTGTTTTTT
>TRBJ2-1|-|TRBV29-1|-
CSVDRQSNEQFF
TGCAGCGTTGACCGGCAGTCCAATGAGCAGTTCTTC
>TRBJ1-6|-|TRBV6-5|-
CASSLGMDNSPLHF
TGTGCCAGCAGTCTCGGGATGGATAATTCACCCCTCCACTTT
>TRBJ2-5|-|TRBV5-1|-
CASSLAPGGDQETQYF
TGCGCCAGCAGCTTGGCCCCAGGTGGAGACCAAGAGACCCAGTACTTC
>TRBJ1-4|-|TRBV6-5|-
CASSRGATNEKLFF
TGTGCCAGCAGCCGGGGAGCAACTAATGAAAAACTGTTTTTT
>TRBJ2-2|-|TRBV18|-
CASSPRGQKSTGELFF
TGTGCCAGCTCACCCAGAGGACAGAAAAGCACCGGGGAGCTGTTTTTT
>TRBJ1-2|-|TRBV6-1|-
CASSEAGQGGFLNYGYTF
TGTGCCAGCAGTGAAGCCGGGCAGGGAGGATTCCTTAACTATGGCTACACCTTC
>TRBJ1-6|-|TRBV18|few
CASSPNRDSPLHF
TGTGCCAGCTCACCGAACAGGGACTCACCCCTCCACTTT
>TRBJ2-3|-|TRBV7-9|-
CASSPRVDTDTQYF
TGTGCCAGCAGCCCGCGAGTGGACACAGATACGCAGTATTTT
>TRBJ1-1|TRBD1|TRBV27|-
CASSWGQGIGMNTEAFF
TGTGCCAGCAGCTGGGGACAGGGTATTGGAATGAACACTGAAGCTTTCTTT
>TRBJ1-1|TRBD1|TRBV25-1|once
CASSSGTGNTEAFF
TGTGCCAGCAGTTCCGGGACAGGGAACACTGAAGCTTTCTTT
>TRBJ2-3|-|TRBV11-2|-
CASSSGPRGDTQYF
TGTGCCAGCAGCTCCGGGCCCCGCGGAGATACGCAGTATTTT
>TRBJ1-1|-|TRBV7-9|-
CASSLESWGVHPEAFF
TGTGCCAGCAGCTTAGAGTCTTGGGGGGTCCACCCTGAAGCTTTCTTT
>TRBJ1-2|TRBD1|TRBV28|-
CASGQGAGGYTF
TGTGCCAGCGGACAGGGGGCTGGGGGCTACACCTTC
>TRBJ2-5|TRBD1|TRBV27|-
CASRGEGQRGETQYF
TGTGCCAGCAGGGGAGAGGGACAGAGAGGGGAGACCCAGTACTTC
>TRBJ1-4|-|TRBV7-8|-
CASSLDTGEKLFF
TGTGCCAGCAGCTTAGATACAGGTGAAAAACTGTTTTTT
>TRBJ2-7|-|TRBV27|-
CASSPDRVGRAYEQYF
TGTGCCAGCAGTCCGGACAGAGTTGGTAGGGCCTACGAGCAGTACTTC
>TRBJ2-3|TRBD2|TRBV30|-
CACKTSGSTDTQYF
TGTGCCTGCAAAACTAGCGGCAGCACAGATACGCAGTATTTT
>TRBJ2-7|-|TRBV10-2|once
CASSTLYRDNSYEQYF
TGCGCCAGCAGCACACTCTACCGGGACAACTCCTACGAGCAGTACTTC
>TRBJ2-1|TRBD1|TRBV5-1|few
CASSPDRVFDLDEQFF
TGCGCCAGCAGCCCCGACAGGGTTTTCGATTTGGATGAGCAGTTCTTC
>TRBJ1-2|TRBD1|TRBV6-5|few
CASTRQGNYGYTF
TGTGCCAGCACCAGACAGGGAAACTATGGCTACACCTTC
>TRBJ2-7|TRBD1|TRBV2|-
CASKAEGTGGYEQYF
TGTGCCAGCAAGGCCGAAGGGACAGGGGGCTACGAGCAGTACTTC
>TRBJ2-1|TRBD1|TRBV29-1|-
CSAPGTGKSNEQFF
TGCAGCGCACCCGGGACAGGGAAGAGTAATGAGCAGTTCTTC
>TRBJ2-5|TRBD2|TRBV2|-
CATSGGPGAQYF
TGTGCCACTAGCGGGGGGCCAGGGGCCCAGTACTTC
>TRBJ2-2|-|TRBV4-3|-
CASSQEAPTGELFF
TGCGCCAGCAGCCAAGAAGCGCCAACCGGGGAGCTGTTTTTT
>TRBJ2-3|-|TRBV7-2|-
CASSLIIWSRTDTQYF
TGTGCCAGCAGCCTAATTATCTGGAGTAGGACAGATACGCAGTATTTT
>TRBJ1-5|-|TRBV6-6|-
CASWGAGISNQPQHF
TGTGCCAGCTGGGGGGCAGGGATAAGCAATCAGCCCCAGCATTTT
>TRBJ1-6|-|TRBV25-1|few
CASSRHGGNSPLHF
TGTGCCAGCAGTCGCCACGGGGGTAATTCACCCCTCCACTTT
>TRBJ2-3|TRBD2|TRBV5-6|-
CASSFSGDTDTQYF
TGTGCCAGCAGCTTCAGCGGGGACACAGATACGCAGTATTTT
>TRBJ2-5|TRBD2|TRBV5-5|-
CASSASLAGGQETQYF
TGTGCCAGCAGCGCTTCGTTAGCGGGGGGGCAAGAGACCCAGTACTTC
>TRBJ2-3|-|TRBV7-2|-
CASSVRGGVGDTQYF
TGTGCCAGCAGCGTAAGGGGGGGCGTGGGAGATACGCAGTATTTT
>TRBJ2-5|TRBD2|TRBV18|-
CASSATGGETQYF
TGTGCCAGCTCGGCGACGGGAGGAGAGACCCAGTACTTC
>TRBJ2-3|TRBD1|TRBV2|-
CASRRQGTDTQYF
TGTGCCAGCAGGAGACAGGGGACAGATACGCAGTATTTT
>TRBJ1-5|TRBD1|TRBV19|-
CASSRTTGANQPQHF
TGTGCCAGTAGTAGAACAACAGGGGCGAATCAGCCCCAGCATTTT
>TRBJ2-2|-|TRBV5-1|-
CASSRGDTGELFF
TGCGCCAGCAGCAGGGGGGACACCGGGGAGCTGTTTTTT